This T cell receptor beta chain was obtained from a study of T cell repertoires in cytomegalovirus infection. Overall study: HLA-C-restricted CMV epitopes, recently identified, and well-studied HLA-B-restricted ones were used by the study. CMV infection plus the matching HLA type was flagged by public TCR beta signatures.

Whole-study results and caveats: Pooled public TCR beta family frequency picked out CMV carriers with the relevant HLA. Dominating the ex vivo response were TCR beta clonotypes that were CMV-specific and HLA-C-restricted.

This clonotype was counted only a few times. Its matching antigen is unknown. The CDR3 runs 14 residues. Germline V lookup: CDR1 SGHTA, CDR2 FQGNSA. Trimming stripped 5 bases from V and 1 base from J, with 11 bases between. TCRdb analysed the reads with MiXCR anew, one entry per CDR3 protein. The sample consists of fewer than 950,000 distinct CDR3 sequences, 32% of them appearing once. This receptor was obtained from a human donor in good health (CMV status not recorded). Some clones in this sample may be carry-over from other donors' samples. Sequencing was performed on cultured CD8+ T cells from PBMCs, taken from culture after CMV antigen stimulation. The gene calls are TRBV7-2 and TRBJ1-2; a possible D gene is TRBD1 (6 bases). The CDR3 DNA reads as TGTGCCAGCAGCGCCGGACAGAATAACTATGGCTACACCTTC. Protein: CASSAGQNNYGYTF.